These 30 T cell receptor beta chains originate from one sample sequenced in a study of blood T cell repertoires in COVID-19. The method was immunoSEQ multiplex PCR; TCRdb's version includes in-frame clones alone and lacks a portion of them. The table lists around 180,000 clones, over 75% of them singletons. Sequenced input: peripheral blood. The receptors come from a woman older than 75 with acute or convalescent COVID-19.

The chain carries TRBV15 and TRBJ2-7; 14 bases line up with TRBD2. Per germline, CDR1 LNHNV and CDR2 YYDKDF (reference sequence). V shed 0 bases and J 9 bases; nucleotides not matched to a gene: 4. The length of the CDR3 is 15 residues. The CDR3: CATSRDRLAGGGQYF. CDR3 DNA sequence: TGTGCCACCAGCAGAGATCGACTAGCGGGAGGGGGGCAGTACTTC.

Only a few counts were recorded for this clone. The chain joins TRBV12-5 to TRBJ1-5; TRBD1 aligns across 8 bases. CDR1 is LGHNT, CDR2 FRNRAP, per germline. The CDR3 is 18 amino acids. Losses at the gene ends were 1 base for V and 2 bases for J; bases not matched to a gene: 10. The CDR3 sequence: CASGLEGLGQGGNQPQHF. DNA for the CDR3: TGTGCTAGTGGTTTGGAAGGCCTAGGACAGGGTGGCAATCAGCCCCAGCATTTT.

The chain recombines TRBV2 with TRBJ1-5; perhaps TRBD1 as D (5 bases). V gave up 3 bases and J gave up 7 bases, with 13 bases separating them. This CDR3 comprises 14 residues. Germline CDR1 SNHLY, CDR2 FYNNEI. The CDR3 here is CASSEGQAGQPQHF. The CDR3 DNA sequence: TGTGCCAGCAGTGAGGGGCAAGCGGGGCAGCCCCAGCATTTT.

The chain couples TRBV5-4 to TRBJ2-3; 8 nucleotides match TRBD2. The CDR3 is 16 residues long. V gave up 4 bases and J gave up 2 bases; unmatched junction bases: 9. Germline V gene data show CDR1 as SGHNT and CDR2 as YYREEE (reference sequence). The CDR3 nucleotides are TGTGCCAGCAGCCAAAGACTAGCGACTCCCACAGATACGCAGTATTTT. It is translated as CASSQRLATPTDTQYF.

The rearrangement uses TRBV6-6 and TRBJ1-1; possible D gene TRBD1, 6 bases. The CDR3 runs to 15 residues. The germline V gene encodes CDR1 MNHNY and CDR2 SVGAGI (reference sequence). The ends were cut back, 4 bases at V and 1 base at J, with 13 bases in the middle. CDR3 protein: CASSSNRGWNTEAFF. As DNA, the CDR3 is TGTGCCAGCAGTTCCAATAGGGGGTGGAACACTGAAGCTTTCTTT.

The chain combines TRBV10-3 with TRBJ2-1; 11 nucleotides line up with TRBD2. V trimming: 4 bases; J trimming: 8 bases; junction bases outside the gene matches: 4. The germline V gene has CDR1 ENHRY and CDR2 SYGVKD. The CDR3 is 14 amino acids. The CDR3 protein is CAISVLAGVDEQFF. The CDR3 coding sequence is TGTGCCATCAGTGTACTAGCGGGGGTGGATGAGCAGTTCTTC.

CDR3 DNA: TGTGCCAGCAGCCAAGACGGTCTAGCGGGAAAAGAGACCCAGTACTTC. Translated, it gives CASSQDGLAGKETQYF. This chain connects TRBV4-2 to TRBJ2-5, with 9 bases lining up with TRBD2. Per germline, CDR1 LGHNA and CDR2 YNFKEQ. The V gene end was trimmed by 0 bases and the J gene end by 3 bases; junction bases not matched to a gene: 5. The CDR3 runs to 16 residues.

CDR3 bases: TGTGCCAGCAGCTTAGCCGGTTTCAGCGGGCGCACCCAGTACTTC. Translating gives CASSLAGFSGRTQYF. The chain joins TRBV7-2 to TRBJ2-5; perhaps TRBD2 as D (6 bases). V gave up 0 bases and J gave up 8 bases, with 16 bases separating them. The CDR3 runs to 15 residues. Germline-derived CDR1 and CDR2 are SGHTA and FQGNSA. The full variable domain, its missing parts supplied by reference TRBV7-2 and TRBJ2-5, is GAGVSQSPSNKVTEKGKDVELRCDPISGHTALYWYRQSLGQGLEFLIYFQGNSAPDKSGLPSDRFSAERTGGSVSTLTIQRTQQEDSAVYLCASSLAGFSGRTQYFGPGTRLLVL.

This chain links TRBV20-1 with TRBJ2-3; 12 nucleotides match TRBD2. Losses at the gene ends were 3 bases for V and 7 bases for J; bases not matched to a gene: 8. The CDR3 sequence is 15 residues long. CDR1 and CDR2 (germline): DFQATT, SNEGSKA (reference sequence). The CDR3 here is CSASRLAGAPYTQYF. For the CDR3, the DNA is TGCAGTGCTAGTCGACTAGCGGGGGCCCCCTATACGCAGTATTTT.

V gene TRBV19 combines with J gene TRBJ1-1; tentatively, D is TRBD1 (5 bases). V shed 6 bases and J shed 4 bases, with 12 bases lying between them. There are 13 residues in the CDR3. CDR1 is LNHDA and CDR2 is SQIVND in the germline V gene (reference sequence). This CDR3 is CASSRAGPTEAFF. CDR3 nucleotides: TGTGCCAGTAGCAGGGCTGGGCCCACTGAAGCTTTCTTT.

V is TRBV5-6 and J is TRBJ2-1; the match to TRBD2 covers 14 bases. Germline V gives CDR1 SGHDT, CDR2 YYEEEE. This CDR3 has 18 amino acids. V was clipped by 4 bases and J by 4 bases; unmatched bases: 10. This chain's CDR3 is CASSPGLAGAWGYNEQFF. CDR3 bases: TGTGCCAGCAGCCCGGGACTAGCGGGGGCCTGGGGGTACAATGAGCAGTTCTTC.

The CDR3: CASSLDFGQRNQPQHF. The CDR3 DNA follows: TGTGCCAGCAGCTTAGACTTCGGACAGCGCAATCAGCCCCAGCATTTT. This sequence joins TRBV7-9 and TRBJ1-5, with D possibly matching TRBD1 (6 bases). From germline, CDR1 is SEHNR and CDR2 FQNEAQ (reference sequence). CDR3 length: 16 residues. The ends were cut back, 1 base at V and 2 bases at J, with 12 bases in the middle.

CDR3 bases: TGTGCCAGTACTCTTCAGGGGCGTTCGGCGAACACCGGGGAGCTGTTTTTT. Translated: CASTLQGRSANTGELFF. The chain joins TRBV19 to TRBJ2-2; weak D call: TRBD1 (6 bases). Germline V lookup: CDR1 LNHDA, CDR2 SQIVND (reference sequence). With 7 bases removed from V and 0 bases from J, the gap between germline ends came to 18 bases. There are 17 residues in the CDR3.

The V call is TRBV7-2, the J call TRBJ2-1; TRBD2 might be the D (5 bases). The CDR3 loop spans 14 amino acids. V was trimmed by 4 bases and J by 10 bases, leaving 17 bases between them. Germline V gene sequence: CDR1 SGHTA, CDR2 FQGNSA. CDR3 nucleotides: TGTGCCAGCAGCTCTTTAGTGGGAGCGGTAGAGCAGTTCTTC. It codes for CASSSLVGAVEQFF. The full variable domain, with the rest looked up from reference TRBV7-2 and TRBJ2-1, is GAGVSQSPSNKVTEKGKDVELRCDPISGHTALYWYRQSLGQGLEFLIYFQGNSAPDKSGLPSDRFSAERTGGSVSTLTIQRTQQEDSAVYLCASSSLVGAVEQFFGPGTRLTVL.

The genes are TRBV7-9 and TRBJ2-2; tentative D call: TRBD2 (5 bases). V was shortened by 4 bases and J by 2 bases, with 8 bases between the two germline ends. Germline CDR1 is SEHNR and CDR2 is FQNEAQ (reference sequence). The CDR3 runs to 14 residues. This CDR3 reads CASSSSGNTGELFF. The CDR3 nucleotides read TGTGCCAGCAGCTCAAGCGGCAACACCGGGGAGCTGTTTTTT. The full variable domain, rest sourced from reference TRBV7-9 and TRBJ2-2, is DTGVSQNPRHKITKRGQNVTFRCDPISEHNRLYWYRQTLGQGPEFLTYFQNEAQLEKSRLLSDRFSAERPKGSFSTLEIQRTEQGDSAMYLCASSSSGNTGELFFGEGSRLTVL.

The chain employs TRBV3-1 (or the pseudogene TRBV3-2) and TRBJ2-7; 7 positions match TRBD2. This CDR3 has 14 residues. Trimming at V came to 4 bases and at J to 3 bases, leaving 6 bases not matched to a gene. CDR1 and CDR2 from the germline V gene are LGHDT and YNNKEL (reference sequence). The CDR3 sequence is CASSPRAGSYEQYF. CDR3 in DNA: TGTGCCAGCAGCCCCCGAGCGGGAAGCTACGAGCAGTACTTC.

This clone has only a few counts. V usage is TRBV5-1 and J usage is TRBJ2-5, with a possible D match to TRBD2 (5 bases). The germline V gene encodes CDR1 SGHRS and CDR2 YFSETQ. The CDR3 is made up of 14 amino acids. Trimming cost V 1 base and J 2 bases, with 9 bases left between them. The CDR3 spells CASSLIGVQETQYF. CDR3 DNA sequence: TGCGCCAGCAGCTTGATCGGGGTTCAAGAGACCCAGTACTTC.

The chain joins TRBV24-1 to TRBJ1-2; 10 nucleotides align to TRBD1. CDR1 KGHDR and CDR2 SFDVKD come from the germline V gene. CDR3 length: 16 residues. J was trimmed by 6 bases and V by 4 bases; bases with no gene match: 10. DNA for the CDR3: TGTGCCACCAGTGACCCAAAAGGGGGACAGGGGAATGGCTACACCTTC. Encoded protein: CATSDPKGGQGNGYTF.

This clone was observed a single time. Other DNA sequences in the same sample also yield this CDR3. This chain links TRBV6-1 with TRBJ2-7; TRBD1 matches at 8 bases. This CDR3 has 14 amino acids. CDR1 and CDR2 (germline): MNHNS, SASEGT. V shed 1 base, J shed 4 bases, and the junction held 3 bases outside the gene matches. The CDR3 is CASSEGTGTYEQYF. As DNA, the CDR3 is TGTGCCAGCAGTGAAGGGACAGGGACATACGAGCAGTACTTC.

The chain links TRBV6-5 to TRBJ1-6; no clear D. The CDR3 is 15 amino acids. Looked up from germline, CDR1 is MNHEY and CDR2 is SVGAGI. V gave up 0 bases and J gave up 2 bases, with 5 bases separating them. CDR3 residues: CASSYSRTYNSPLHF. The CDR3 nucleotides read TGTGCCAGCAGTTACTCGCGAACCTATAATTCACCCCTCCACTTT.

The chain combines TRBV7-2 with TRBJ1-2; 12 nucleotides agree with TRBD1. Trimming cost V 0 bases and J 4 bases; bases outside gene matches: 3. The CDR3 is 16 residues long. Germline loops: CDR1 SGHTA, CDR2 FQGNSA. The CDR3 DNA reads TGTGCCAGCAGCTTAGCGGGACAGGGGGCCCCCTATGGCTACACCTTC. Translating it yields CASSLAGQGAPYGYTF. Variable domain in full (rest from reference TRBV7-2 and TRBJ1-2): GAGVSQSPSNKVTEKGKDVELRCDPISGHTALYWYRQSLGQGLEFLIYFQGNSAPDKSGLPSDRFSAERTGGSVSTLTIQRTQQEDSAVYLCASSLAGQGAPYGYTFGSGTRLTVV.

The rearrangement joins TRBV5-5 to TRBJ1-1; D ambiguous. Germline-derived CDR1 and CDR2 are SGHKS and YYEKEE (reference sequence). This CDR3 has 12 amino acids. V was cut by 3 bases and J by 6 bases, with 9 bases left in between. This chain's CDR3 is CASSSWGAEAFF. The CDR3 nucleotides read TGTGCCAGCAGCTCCTGGGGAGCTGAAGCTTTCTTT.

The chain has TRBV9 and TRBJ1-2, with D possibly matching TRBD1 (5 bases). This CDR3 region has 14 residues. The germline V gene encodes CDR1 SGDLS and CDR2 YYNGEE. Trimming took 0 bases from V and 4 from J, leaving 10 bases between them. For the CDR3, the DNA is TGTGCCAGCAGCGTAGCTCAGGGTGGCTATGGCTACACCTTC. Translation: CASSVAQGGYGYTF.

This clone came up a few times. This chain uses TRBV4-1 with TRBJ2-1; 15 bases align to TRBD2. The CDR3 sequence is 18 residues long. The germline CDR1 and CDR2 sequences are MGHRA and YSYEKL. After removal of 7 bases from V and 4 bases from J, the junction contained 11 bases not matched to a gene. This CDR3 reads CASTQGLAGGPSYNEQFF. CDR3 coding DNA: TGCGCCAGCACCCAGGGACTAGCGGGAGGTCCCTCTTACAATGAGCAGTTCTTC.

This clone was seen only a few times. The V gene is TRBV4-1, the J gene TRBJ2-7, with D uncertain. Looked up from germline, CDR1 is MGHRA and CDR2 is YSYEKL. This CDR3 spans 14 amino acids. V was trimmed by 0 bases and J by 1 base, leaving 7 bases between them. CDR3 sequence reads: CASSQEQLSYEQYF. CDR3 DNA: TGCGCCAGCAGCCAAGAACAGTTATCCTACGAGCAGTACTTC.

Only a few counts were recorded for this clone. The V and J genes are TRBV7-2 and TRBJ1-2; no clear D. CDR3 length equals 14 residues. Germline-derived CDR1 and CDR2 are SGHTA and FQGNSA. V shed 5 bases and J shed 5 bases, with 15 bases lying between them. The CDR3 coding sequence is TGTGCCAGCAGCCTCGGAGGGTCGCAGTATGGCTACACCTTC. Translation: CASSLGGSQYGYTF.

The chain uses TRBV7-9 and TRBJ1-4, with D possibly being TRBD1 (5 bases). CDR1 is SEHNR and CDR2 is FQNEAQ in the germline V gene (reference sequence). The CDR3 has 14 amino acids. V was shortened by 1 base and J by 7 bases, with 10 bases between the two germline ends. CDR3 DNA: TGTGCCAGCAGCTTAGGCCAGGGTCGTGAAAAACTGTTTTTT. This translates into CASSLGQGREKLFF.

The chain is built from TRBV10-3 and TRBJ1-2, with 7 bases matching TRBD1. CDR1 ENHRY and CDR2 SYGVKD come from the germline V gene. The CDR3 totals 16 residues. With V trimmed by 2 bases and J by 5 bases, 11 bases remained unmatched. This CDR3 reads CAISEPGTAESYGYTF. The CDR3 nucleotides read TGTGCCATCAGTGAGCCCGGGACAGCGGAATCTTATGGCTACACCTTC.

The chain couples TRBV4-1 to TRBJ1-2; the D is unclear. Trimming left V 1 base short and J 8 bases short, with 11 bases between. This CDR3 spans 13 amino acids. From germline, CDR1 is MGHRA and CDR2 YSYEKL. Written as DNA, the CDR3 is TGCGCCAGCAGCCAAGTTTCGGGTAGCGGCTACACCTTC. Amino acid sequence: CASSQVSGSGYTF.

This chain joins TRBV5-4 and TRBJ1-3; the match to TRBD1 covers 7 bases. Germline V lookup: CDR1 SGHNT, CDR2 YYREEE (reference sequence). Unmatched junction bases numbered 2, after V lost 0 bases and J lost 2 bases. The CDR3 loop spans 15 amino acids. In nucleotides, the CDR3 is TGTGCCAGCAGCTTGGCGACAGGGACTGGAAACACCATATATTTT. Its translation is CASSLATGTGNTIYF.